Following are 4 T cell receptor beta chains from one sample sequenced in a study of early T cells in non-severe SARS-CoV-2 infection. TCRdb passed the 5' RACE reads through MiXCR, listing each CDR3 protein once. The sample carries over 50,000 distinct CDR3 sequences, 11% recorded once. Sequencing was performed on whole blood. These receptors all come from an adult who was a healthcare worker with PCR-confirmed SARS-CoV-2 infection or an uninfected control (not recorded which).

This clonotype was detected many times. The V call is TRBV9, the J call TRBJ2-1; D is ambiguous. The V end lost 0 bases, the J end lost 8 bases, and 9 bases lay between the germline ends. Per the germline V gene, CDR1 is SGDLS and CDR2 is YYNGEE. This CDR3 has 13 residues. The CDR3 here is CASSVARIDEQFF. The CDR3 coding sequence is TGTGCCAGCAGCGTAGCGAGAATCGATGAGCAGTTCTTC.

The table lists this clonotype with many counts. The CDR3 reads CASSETSGGRQYF. CDR3 DNA: TGTGCCAGCAGTGAAACTAGCGGGGGACGGCAGTACTTC. The chain is built from TRBV6-1 and TRBJ2-7; the match to TRBD2 covers 11 bases. V was pared by 2 bases and J by 9 bases, with 3 bases of the junction left unmatched. The CDR3 is 13 residues long. Germline loops: CDR1 MNHNS, CDR2 SASEGT.

The table lists this clonotype with a few counts. The V call is TRBV29-1, the J call TRBJ1-2; D not certain. Trimming left V 8 bases short and J 4 bases short, with 11 bases between. The CDR3 has 11 residues. The germline CDR1 and CDR2 sequences are SQVTM and ANQGSEA. The CDR3 protein is CSLRTGYGYTF. The CDR3 DNA follows: TGCAGCCTAAGAACGGGCTATGGCTACACCTTC.

This clonotype was seen many times. This chain uses TRBV28 with TRBJ1-2; D call uncertain. The CDR3 covers 14 residues. Germline CDR1 is MDHEN and CDR2 is SYDVKM. The V and J ends lost 5 bases and 4 bases respectively, with 14 bases between them. The CDR3 loop is CASSPMTSSYGYTF. The CDR3 coding sequence is TGTGCCAGCAGTCCGATGACATCCTCCTATGGCTACACCTTC.